This T cell receptor beta chain was captured by sequencing in a study of cytomegalovirus exposure and HLA in healthy donors (dated 2017 in TCRdb). Regarding the complete study: An earlier analysis of some 550 of the donors reported more than 250 Gb of sequence data and about 100 million unique TCR beta sequences from around 200 million T cells. An early release covering roughly 640 HLA-typed donors comprised 250 to 350 gigabases of sequencing data and around 80 million unique TCR sequences. Of the roughly 400 genotyped donors, 81% were placed in the genetic ancestry cluster associated with self-reported Caucasian donors. The study aimed to test whether cataloging public T cell receptors could reveal signatures of past pathogen exposure. Using immunosequencing, the study profiled T cell repertoires from 666 subjects and related those repertoires to cytomegalovirus serostatus. Along with the roughly 610-subject first cohort, a separate validation cohort of over a hundred different subjects was used. To predict cytomegalovirus infection status, the study combined high-throughput TCR immunosequencing, statistical association of individual TCRs with disease status, and machine learning. To study patterns of TCR occurrence, a later analysis re-analyzed previously published TCR beta repertoires from 700 or so donors and added high-resolution HLA genotyping. Rather than using new phenotypic data, the later analysis identified candidate immune exposures from TCR beta sequences and from how often those sequences occurred across donors. An earlier analysis of 587 of the donors used high-throughput TCR beta sequencing to judge whether each TCR beta V gene segment behaved as functional or pseudogenic. Donor age, sex, ethnicity and CMV serostatus were compiled alongside the repertoire data. A later genetic analysis used genome-wide SNP genotypes for about 60% of the roughly 700 donors, treating that subset as a discovery cohort. All discovery cohort repertoires had been generated on a single sequencing platform. Class I and class II HLA loci were covered by the typing at four-digit resolution. The number of typed donors differed by locus: roughly 629-630 for A, B, C, DRB1 and DQB1; approximately 520 for DQA1; around 580 for DPA1; and 400 to 480 for DPB1. About five DR-DQ haplotypes were treated as single units for association and clustering because of strong linkage in the cohort. On average, about 200,000 unique TCR beta nucleotide sequences were sequenced per donor among several hundred genotyped donors of the cohort, with 15% to 20% of those sequences being non-productive.

The cohort consisted of approximately 670 healthy bone marrow donors. All cohort members were sampled while nominally healthy, although unrecorded immune exposures were likely present. The donor tested CMV seropositive, placing the donor among the roughly 300 seropositive members of the cohort. Each donor provided a peripheral blood sample, and peripheral blood mononuclear cells were used for TCR beta sequencing. The Qiagen DNeasy Blood Extraction Kit was used to extract genomic DNA from the blood cell samples. The library was prepared using the immunoSEQ multiplex PCR assay. The multiplex PCR relied on a mix of 60 forward primers for TCR Vbeta segments and 13 reverse primers for TCR Jbeta segments. The CDR3 region of rearranged TCR beta genes was amplified from genomic DNA with a multiplex PCR assay. On the Illumina HiSeq System, the amplified TCR beta libraries were sequenced as 87-base-pair reads. Regarding the original processing steps: A later analysis counted about 76 million unique TCR beta chains across the 550 to 700 repertoires, and some 11 million of these chains were shared by at least two donors. Raw reads were error-corrected and collapsed into unique sequences with a nearest-neighbor algorithm that merged closely related sequences to remove PCR and sequencing errors. V, D and J gene segments were assigned by aligning CDR3 sequences to IMGT reference sequences. For a sequence to be retained, a match of at least six nucleotides was required to both a V gene segment and a J gene segment. A rearrangement was called productive if the CDR3 had no stop codons and remained in frame with V and J, and every other rearrangement was called non-productive. Following IMGT convention, CDR3 was defined as the stretch from the second conserved V-encoded cysteine up to the conserved J-encoded phenylalanine. The earlier analysis of some 540 of the donors excluded any sequence lacking an unambiguous match to a single V gene segment. In an earlier analysis of several hundred of the donors, V segments were called functional above 56.7% productive rearrangements and were called segregating when the between-donor standard deviation exceeded 5%. A statistical classification framework was built to diagnose cytomegalovirus status from the catalog of TCR beta chain sequences. In a later analysis, TCR nucleotide sequences were compared against IMGT/GENE-DB human TR gene sequences so that V and J genes could be assigned. In a later analysis, CDR3 sequences and most-parsimonious VDJ recombination scenarios were assigned using the TCRdist pipeline. In a later analysis, every TCR beta chain was defined by the combination of its CDR3 amino acid sequence and its V-gene family, and reads without a unique V-gene family were dropped. In a later analysis, a few hundred highly shared, low-generation-probability nucleotide sequences were removed to address suspected cross-contamination and a sequencing artifact. For each public chain, a later analysis derived a clonal expansion index from normalized ranks of inferred template counts within each repertoire. Generation probabilities in a later analysis came from a VDJ recombination model fitted to out-of-frame rearrangements, and those results were checked against IGoR. In a later analysis, TCR-TCR, TCR-HLA and TCR-CMV co-occurrence was scored with hypergeometric tests, and a repertoire-size bias correction was applied to TCR pairs. False discovery rates were estimated in a later analysis by permuting HLA or CMV assignments 20 times. In a later analysis, co-occurring TCRs were grouped using DBSCAN, with TCRdist sequence similarity added in when clustering inside HLA-allele-positive subsets. Co-occurrence clustering excluded repertoires with fewer than 30,000 or more than 120,000 public chains, plus five with anomalous nucleotide sharing. The table was pulled from immuneACCESS by TCRdb, which kept in-frame rearrangements only. Such tables lose some clones; where checked, under half of the loss comes from unresolved V genes, and the rest has no known cause. D and trimming come from the DNA, and the V and J calls and clone size come from that table. Across this sample there are around 60,000 clones, with roughly 70% seen only once. Approximately 23% of the sample lies in the top ten.

This clone was counted a few times. What this receptor recognizes is not known. Per-base qualities were not stored, and no clone one base away is much larger. The investigation overall reported the following: In a later analysis, TCR association rates were found to vary across HLA loci, with the most associated TCRs seen for DRB1 alleles and the fewest for HLA-C alleles. Because HLA typing was unavailable for some donors at each locus, only the typed subset was used in association tests. Most TCR sequences were observed very rarely across donors, whereas some public TCRs were present in many individuals. Over 15 rarely observed V segments, including chromosome 9 orphons, were excluded from the earlier analysis of several hundred of the donors because counts were too low. In an earlier analysis of about 600 of the donors, most TCR beta V segments appeared in productive rearrangements about 87% or about 30% of the time, broadly matching IMGT annotations. In vitro tests confirmed that a few of the cytomegalovirus-associated TCR beta chains recognize cytomegalovirus antigens. A later analysis associated roughly 17,000 TCR beta sequences with specific HLA alleles at a false discovery rate of 0.05. An association between a missense DCLRE1C variant and V-gene and J-gene trimming of TCR beta chains was found in a later genetic analysis and replicated in an independent cohort. In this cohort, only TCR beta chains were sequenced, and detectable features were limited by the absence of alpha or paired-chain data. A further reported finding was that TCR beta sequences accurately predicted the HLA-A and HLA-B alleles for most subjects in the first cohort. A later analysis reported that several top co-occurrence clusters appeared linked to parvovirus B19, influenza, CMV and Epstein-Barr virus. In the study, 164 TCR beta chains were listed as associated with cytomegalovirus. Correlated functional status among segregating V segments might reflect linkage disequilibrium, but an unknown experimental factor could not be ruled out. Compared with the roughly 720-donor mean, donors in an Asian-associated ancestry cluster had fewer N-insertions in productive TCRs, according to a later genetic analysis. A later analysis found that HLA-associated TCR beta chains were more clonally expanded and had lower generation probabilities than equally common non-associated chains. The 87-base-pair reads could not distinguish some IMGT-functional V segments, including TRBV6-2 and TRBV6-3, so those segments were excluded. Assigning TCR associations to individual alleles was difficult when HLA alleles, especially DR and DQ, strongly co-occurred. A later analysis found that most CMV-associated TCR beta chains appeared HLA-restricted, with HLA associations seemingly driven largely by CMV exposure. The presence/absence analyses assumed that sequencing depth was roughly uniform across donors, and that assumption may not be true. Immune exposure information for the cohort was limited to CMV serostatus. In both the original and validation cohorts, the classifier was reported to diagnose cytomegalovirus status with high specificity and sensitivity. A cluster of highly shared sequence variants was judged likely to be a technical artifact of the sequencing pipeline. According to the authors, the approach could potentially be generalized to other disease states and immunological phenotypes.

Germline trimming amounts to 3 bases on V and 0 bases on J, with 11 as the count of junction bases outside the gene matches. Counted from cysteine to phenylalanine, this CDR3 has 20 amino acids. The kept DNA is CDR3 alone, 60 bases in frame from the first base. Taken from the germline V gene, the CDR1 and CDR2 loops are SGHVS and FNYEAQ. The material sequenced was PBMCs. This sequence was found in a man aged 45 to 65 in good health and CMV-seropositive. The chain is assembled from TRBV7-6 and TRBJ2-6; TRBD1 aligns with 10 central bases. The sequenced DNA: TGTGCCAGCAGCTTGTTGTCCGGGACAGGGGTCCTCTCTGGGGCCAACGTCCTGACTTTC. Its protein is CASSLLSGTGVLSGANVLTF.